Listed below are T cell receptor beta chains from one sample, sequenced in a study of T-cell memory formation after mild COVID-19. TCRdb re-called the 5' RACE reads with MiXCR, one entry per CDR3 protein. The sample yields around 340,000 distinct CDR3 sequences, around 20% seen once. Sequencing input: PBMCs or a T cell subset sorted from them (not recorded which). The receptors were gathered from an adult woman who had mild COVID-19 (a few samples of this study predate the infection). Cell type and time point are not known. Each CDR3 is given with its conserved first and last residue. A D gene is named only where the DNA matches it firmly. For some rows the clone size is stated as once, few or many, or as a class when expanded; others skip it.

few	TRBV20-1	TRBJ2-1	.	CSARPGRSYNEQFF	TGCAGTGCTAGACCTGGGCGTTCGTACAATGAGCAGTTCTTC
.	TRBV11-2	TRBJ1-2	TRBD1	CASSTMDRAYGYTF	TGTGCCAGCAGCACGATGGACAGGGCCTATGGCTACACCTTC
few	TRBV7-2	TRBJ1-1	.	CASSLAEGPEAFF	TGTGCCAGCAGCTTAGCTGAGGGGCCGGAAGCTTTCTTT
.	TRBV2	TRBJ1-5	.	CASSEDRLSNQPQHF	TGTGCCAGCAGTGAAGACAGGCTTTCGAATCAGCCCCAGCATTTT
few	TRBV7-6	TRBJ1-1	.	CASSSYNGPDTEAFF	TGTGCCAGCAGCTCGTACAATGGTCCGGACACTGAAGCTTTCTTT
.	TRBV19	TRBJ2-1	TRBD1	CASSWGQSYNEQFF	TGTGCCAGTAGTTGGGGACAGTCCTACAATGAGCAGTTCTTC
few	TRBV6-1	TRBJ2-2	.	CAFWGGNTGELFF	TGTGCCTTCTGGGGAGGGAACACCGGGGAGCTGTTTTTT
.	TRBV12-3/TRBV12-4	TRBJ2-1	TRBD2	CASSKGTSGRAIDEQFF	TGTGCCAGCAGCAAAGGGACTAGCGGGAGGGCCATCGATGAGCAGTTCTTC
.	TRBV7-2	TRBJ2-5	.	CASSKSGWSRYF	TGTGCCAGCAGCAAGAGTGGTTGGTCTCGATACTTC
.	TRBV11-2	TRBJ2-3	.	CASSLDAEVQDTQYF	TGTGCCAGCAGCTTAGATGCCGAGGTACAAGATACGCAGTATTTT
many	TRBV10-3	TRBJ2-3	.	CAISESESFTDTQYF	TGTGCCATCAGTGAGTCGGAATCCTTCACAGATACGCAGTATTTT
.	TRBV25-1	TRBJ1-1	.	CASSSGPENTEAFF	TGTGCCAGCAGTTCCGGGCCGGAGAACACTGAAGCTTTCTTT
few	TRBV5-1	TRBJ1-2	TRBD1	CASRRGQDYGYTF	TGCGCCAGCAGACGGGGACAGGACTATGGCTACACCTTC
.	TRBV4-2	TRBJ2-7	TRBD2	CASSYSGRIEDEQYF	TGTGCCAGCAGCTATAGCGGGAGAATTGAGGACGAGCAGTACTTC
.	TRBV20-1	TRBJ2-1	.	CSARDLLAYNEQFF	TGCAGTGCTAGGGATCTGTTGGCCTACAATGAGCAGTTCTTC
few	TRBV25-1	TRBJ2-1	.	CASSDALALGDNEQFF	TGTGCCAGCAGTGACGCACTAGCCTTGGGGGACAATGAGCAGTTCTTC
.	TRBV5-1	TRBJ1-4	TRBD1	CASSLVQGAGEKLFF	TGCGCCAGCAGCTTGGTACAGGGGGCGGGTGAAAAACTGTTTTTT
.	TRBV24-1	TRBJ1-1	.	CATSGSGKEAFF	TGTGCCACCAGTGGTTCCGGGAAAGAAGCTTTCTTT
few	TRBV6-2/TRBV6-3	TRBJ1-5	.	CAAGVGWLPQHF	TGTGCCGCGGGGGTCGGCTGGCTGCCCCAGCATTTT
.	TRBV5-1	TRBJ1-5	.	CASSFAGNQPQHF	TGCGCCAGCAGCTTTGCAGGCAATCAGCCCCAGCATTTT
.	TRBV27	TRBJ1-5	.	CASRQAINQPQHF	TGTGCCAGCCGACAGGCGATTAATCAGCCCCAGCATTTT
.	TRBV4-1	TRBJ2-1	TRBD1	CATRDSGEQFF	TGCGCCACCAGGGACAGCGGTGAGCAGTTCTTC
few	TRBV12-3/TRBV12-4	TRBJ2-4	.	CASSQDTLAKNIQYF	TGTGCCAGCAGTCAAGACACCTTAGCCAAAAACATTCAGTACTTC